These 25 T cell receptor beta chains share one sample of origin, sequenced in a study of shared clonotypes between healthy human individuals. Produced via immunoSEQ multiplex PCR; TCRdb's table is partial and in-frame only. The data show over 2 million clones, over 85% seen once. The sequenced sample was naive CD4+ T cells sorted from blood. This sample's subset: CD45RA+ positively selected. These TCRs come from a man in his late teens or twenties in good health.

V and J are TRBV11-1 and TRBJ2-5; D is ambiguous. Germline CDR1 and CDR2: SGHAT and FQDESV (reference sequence). The CDR3 spans 13 residues. V was cut by 6 bases and J by 1 base, with 9 bases left in between. For the CDR3, the DNA is TGTGCCAGCAGTAAAGAGCTCCAAGAGACCCAGTACTTC. Its translation is CASSKELQETQYF.

The CDR3 is CASDGGHLFEAFF. The CDR3 DNA sequence: TGTGCCAGCGATGGAGGACATCTCTTCGAAGCTTTCTTT. The gene calls are TRBV28 and TRBJ1-1; tentatively, D is TRBD1 (5 bases). The CDR3 totals 13 residues. Trimming took off 8 bases at V and 8 bases at J, with 18 bases between the two ends. CDR1 is MDHEN and CDR2 is SYDVKM in the germline V gene.

V and J are TRBV7-9 and TRBJ2-2; 7 bases match TRBD1. CDR3 size: 16 residues. V lost 5 bases and J lost 1; bases outside the gene matches: 7. Germline assignment: CDR1 SEHNR and CDR2 FQNEAQ (reference sequence). The CDR3 here is CASSLRQGRNTGELFF. The CDR3 region has the DNA TGTGCCAGCAGCCTACGACAGGGTAGGAACACCGGGGAGCTGTTTTTT.

The J gene is TRBJ2-5, the V gene TRBV10-1; 8 bases are shared with TRBD2. The length of the CDR3 is 15 residues. Germline lookup yields CDR1 WNHNN and CDR2 SYGVQD (reference sequence). J gave up 2 bases and V 5 bases, and 7 bases lay outside the gene matches. The CDR3 region is CASSISSSGQETQYF. The CDR3 DNA follows: TGCGCCAGCAGTATATCCTCTAGCGGGCAAGAGACCCAGTACTTC.

This clone was recorded only once. The V and J genes are TRBV18 and TRBJ2-1, with 7 bases lining up with TRBD1. Germline loops: CDR1 KGHSH, CDR2 LQKENI. With V trimmed by 4 bases and J by 0 bases, 18 bases remained unmatched. The CDR3 extends over 20 amino acids. The CDR3 sequence is CASSRLSTLGTVGSYNEQFF. CDR3 in DNA: TGTGCCAGCTCACGGCTGTCCACCCTGGGGACAGTAGGCTCCTACAATGAGCAGTTCTTC.

This clone was detected once. V and J are TRBV7-9 and TRBJ1-1; D unresolved. CDR3 length equals 12 residues. V shed 3 bases and J shed 3 bases, with 5 bases lying between them. Germline V gives CDR1 SEHNR, CDR2 FQNEAQ (reference sequence). CDR3 sequence reads: CASSLRHTEAFF. For the CDR3, the DNA is TGTGCCAGCAGCTTGAGGCACACTGAAGCTTTCTTT.

CDR3 amino acids: CASSFGDRDRQYF. DNA of the CDR3: TGTGCCAGCAGCTTCGGAGACCGGGACAGGCAGTATTTT. The chain carries TRBV7-3 and TRBJ2-3; 7 bases align to TRBD1. The V and J ends lost 3 bases and 11 bases, in that order; junction bases with no gene match: 8. Germline loops: CDR1 SGHTA, CDR2 FQGTGA. The CDR3 is made up of 13 amino acids.

The chain has TRBV7-9 and TRBJ2-1; D unresolved. Per the germline V gene, CDR1 is SEHNR and CDR2 is FQNEAQ (reference sequence). The V gene lost 4 bases and the J gene lost 5 bases, with 18 bases spanning the gap. The CDR3 is made up of 16 amino acids. The CDR3 spells CASSSVGWKSHNEQFF. CDR3 sequence (DNA): TGTGCCAGCAGCTCAGTAGGGTGGAAGTCACACAATGAGCAGTTCTTC.

This clone appeared a single time. CDR3 coding DNA: TGTGCCAGCAGTGAAGATAATCGGCGGGCCGGGGAGCTGTTTTTT. This gives the protein CASSEDNRRAGELFF. The chain combines TRBV2 with TRBJ2-2; possibly TRBD2 for D (5 bases). V was clipped by 1 base and J by 6 bases, with 12 bases between them. Germline loops: CDR1 SNHLY, CDR2 FYNNEI. This CDR3 comprises 15 residues.

J is TRBJ2-6 and V is TRBV5-1; no clear D. Germline CDR1 is SGHRS and CDR2 is YFSETQ. V lost 4 bases, J lost 4 bases, and 9 bases lay in between. CDR3 length equals 14 residues. The CDR3 loop is CASSPGQGANVLTF. Written as DNA, the CDR3 is TGCGCCAGCAGCCCAGGCCAGGGGGCCAACGTCCTGACTTTC.

This clone was counted a single time. This chain joins TRBV29-1 and TRBJ1-1; TRBD1 is a possible D gene (6 bases). Germline lookup yields CDR1 SQVTM and CDR2 ANQGSEA. CDR3 length equals 12 residues. Trimming left V 7 bases short and J 5 bases short, with 14 bases between. In DNA, the CDR3 is TGCAGCGCTGGACAGTTAAGTACTGAAGCTTTCTTT. Protein product: CSAGQLSTEAFF.

DNA of the CDR3: TGTGCCTGGGGGACAGGGGATGGCTACACCTTC. Encoded protein: CAWGTGDGYTF. The V call is TRBV30, the J call TRBJ1-2; TRBD1 aligns across 10 bases. Germline values: CDR1 GTSNPN, CDR2 SVGIG (reference sequence). V lost 5 bases, J lost 6 bases, and 0 bases stayed unmatched. This CDR3 is 11 amino acids long.

The chain uses TRBV2 and TRBJ2-7, with D tentatively TRBD2 (5 bases). This CDR3 is 14 amino acids long. CDR1 and CDR2 (germline): SNHLY, FYNNEI. The ends were cut back, 8 bases at V and 0 bases at J, with 14 bases in the middle. The CDR3 loop is CASCRTPSSYEQYF. CDR3 DNA sequence: TGTGCCAGCTGCAGGACTCCTAGCTCCTACGAGCAGTACTTC. Together with reference TRBV2 and TRBJ2-7, the CDR3 gives the full variable domain: EPEVTQTPSHQVTQMGQEVILRCVPISNHLYFYWYRQILGQKVEFLVSFYNNEISEKSEIFDDQFSVERPDGSNFTLKIRSTKLEDSAMYFCASCRTPSSYEQYFGPGTRLTVT.

This chain connects TRBV5-6 to TRBJ1-1, with D possibly being TRBD1 (6 bases). The CDR3 loop spans 13 amino acids. CDR1 is SGHDT and CDR2 is YYEEEE in the germline V gene. Between the trimmed V and J ends, which lost 3 bases and 4 bases, there was a span of 10 bases. The CDR3 nucleotides are TGTGCCAGCAGCTGGAAAGGGGGCACTGAAGCTTTCTTT. Translation gives CASSWKGGTEAFF. The variable domain in full, completed from reference TRBV5-6 and TRBJ1-1, reads DAGVTQSPTHLIKTRGQQVTLRCSPKSGHDTVSWYQQALGQGPQFIFQYYEEEERQRGNFPDRFSGHQFPNYSSELNVNALLLGDSALYLCASSWKGGTEAFFGQGTRLTVV.

On this clone itself: Distinct nucleotide sequences in the sample also encode this CDR3. The chain couples TRBV5-1 to TRBJ2-7; weak D call: TRBD2 (6 bases). Per germline, CDR1 SGHRS and CDR2 YFSETQ. V lost 4 bases and J 6 bases, leaving 11 bases between the germline ends. The CDR3 spans 12 residues. CDR3 sequence: CASSLPGGEQYF. In DNA form, the CDR3 reads TGCGCCAGCAGCCTACCCGGGGGCGAGCAGTACTTC.

The chain recombines TRBV9 with TRBJ2-5; TRBD2 is a possible D gene (5 bases). CDR1 is SGDLS, CDR2 YYNGEE, per germline. This CDR3 comprises 15 residues. V was cut by 0 bases and J by 4 bases, with 13 bases left in between. The CDR3 DNA reads TGTGCCAGCAGCGTAGGGCGGGTCGACGGAGAGACCCAGTACTTC. The encoded protein is CASSVGRVDGETQYF.

The CDR3 sequence: CASSSAQGSYGYTF. CDR3 bases: TGCGCCAGCAGCTCGGCCCAAGGGAGCTATGGCTACACCTTC. V and J are TRBV5-1 and TRBJ1-2, with D unclear. The germline V gene encodes CDR1 SGHRS and CDR2 YFSETQ. This CDR3 has 14 amino acids. The V gene lost 3 bases and the J gene lost 4 bases, with 13 bases spanning the gap.

The rearrangement joins TRBV28 to TRBJ2-7; 9 bases match TRBD1. Per germline, CDR1 MDHEN and CDR2 SYDVKM. This CDR3 has 16 amino acids. V shed 5 bases, J shed 3 bases, and the junction held 11 bases outside the gene matches. The CDR3 DNA reads as TGTGCCAGCAGTGTACAGCCGGGGACAGGGAGCTACGAGCAGTACTTC. Translating gives CASSVQPGTGSYEQYF.

The chain has TRBV5-1 and TRBJ2-3; D gene ambiguous. Trimming took off 4 bases at V and 4 bases at J, with 25 bases between the two ends. The CDR3 spans 18 residues. The germline gives CDR1 SGHRS, CDR2 YFSETQ. The CDR3 nucleotides read TGCGCCAGCAGCCGCGATTCCCCTGTGAAGTCAATGGCAGATACGCAGTATTTT. It codes for CASSRDSPVKSMADTQYF.

The V call is TRBV7-8, the J call TRBJ2-7; 10 bases agree with TRBD1. The germline CDR1 and CDR2 sequences are SGHVS and FQNEAQ. The junction had 6 bases not matched to a gene; V was cut back by 4 bases and J by 0 bases. The CDR3 extends over 16 amino acids. Written as DNA, the CDR3 is TGTGCCAGCAGCTCTCGGACAGGGGGGAGCTCCTACGAGCAGTACTTC. Amino acid sequence: CASSSRTGGSSYEQYF.

This CDR3 is CASSQDGSNQPQHF. CDR3 sequence (DNA): TGTGCCAGCAGCCAAGACGGAAGCAATCAGCCCCAGCATTTT. The chain links TRBV7-2 to TRBJ1-5; D gene ambiguous. The length of the CDR3 is 14 residues. Germline V gene data show CDR1 as SGHTA and CDR2 as FQGNSA. V lost 5 bases and J lost 1, with 9 bases in between.

V and J are TRBV5-1 and TRBJ2-7; D perhaps matches TRBD2 (5 bases). The CDR3 runs to 15 residues. Germline values: CDR1 SGHRS, CDR2 YFSETQ. V was cut by 3 bases and J by 4 bases, with 17 bases left in between. CDR3 residues: CASSSGEAERYEQYF. Written as DNA, the CDR3 is TGCGCCAGCAGCTCCGGGGAAGCGGAGAGGTACGAGCAGTACTTC.

This chain links TRBV6-1 with TRBJ1-1; D remains unclear. CDR3 length: 14 amino acids. The V end lost 3 bases, the J end lost 1 base, and 9 bases lay between the germline ends. Germline CDR1 is MNHNS and CDR2 is SASEGT. The CDR3 coding sequence is TGTGCCAGCAGTGATACAGCGTGGAACACTGAAGCTTTCTTT. Protein sequence: CASSDTAWNTEAFF.

With regard to this clone: Other DNA sequences of this sample code for an identical CDR3. The chain employs TRBV5-4 and TRBJ2-5; the D is unclear. The CDR3 is made up of 12 amino acids. Germline loops: CDR1 SGHNT, CDR2 YYREEE (reference sequence). Trimming pared 1 base from V and 5 bases from J, leaving 6 bases between. CDR3 in DNA: TGTGCCAGCAGCTTGAATGGGGAGACCCAGTACTTC. As protein: CASSLNGETQYF.

This clone was observed a single time. CDR3 region: CASSQDLEAGRNEQYF. For the CDR3, the DNA is TGCGCCAGCAGCCAAGATCTGGAGGCGGGACGGAACGAGCAGTACTTC. V gene TRBV4-3 combines with J gene TRBJ2-7, with D possibly being TRBD2 (6 bases). CDR3 length: 16 amino acids. The V gene's germline CDR1 is LGHNA and CDR2 YSLEER. V was clipped by 0 bases and J by 5 bases, with 17 bases between them.